This TCR beta chain was recovered during a study of blood T cell repertoires in COVID-19. On the study more broadly: Samples representing acute and convalescent COVID-19 were sourced from the United States, Italy and Spain.

Germline V CDR1 and CDR2: MNHEY, SVGAGI. This CDR3 contains 16 residues. Trimming left V 3 bases short and J 8 bases short, with 17 bases between. Per the authors' pipeline: Amplification of reference gene primers provided the estimated nucleated cell counts. The assay was immunoSEQ multiplex PCR, and TCRdb's table has in-frame clones only and misses some. The D gene and trimming were derived from the DNA, and the V and J assignments and clone size from that table. The sample lists about 300,000 clones, 89% seen once, with roughly 2.9% in the top ten. All enrollees were about 18 to 90 years old and from roughly 26 US areas. The study recruited exposed participants who had met a COVID-19 case within 2 weeks before entry.

V is TRBV6-5 and J is TRBJ1-6, with D maybe TRBD1 (6 bases). Specimen: PBMCs or T cells enriched from blood (not recorded which). The receptor was isolated from a woman aged 45 to 65 who had been exposed to COVID-19. CDR3 sequence (DNA): TGTGCCAGCAGTTATCGGACAGCAAGCGGAGATTCACCCCTCCACTTT. Translation: CASSYRTASGDSPLHF.